Shown below are 13 T cell receptor beta chains from a single sample sequenced in a study of T cell responses to AZD1222 COVID-19 vaccine. The data were produced by immunoSEQ multiplex PCR, yet TCRdb's version contains in-frame clones alone and is incomplete. The data show about 73,000 clones, approximately 89% seen once. The source was peripheral blood, collected on day 0 of AZD1222 vaccination. The receptors shown here come from an adult in good health.

J is TRBJ2-5 and V is TRBV4-1, with 8 bases that match TRBD2. CDR3 length: 17 amino acids. Germline V gives CDR1 MGHRA, CDR2 YSYEKL. V shed 3 bases and J 2 bases; nucleotides not matched to a gene: 11. The CDR3 DNA follows: TGCGCCAGCAGCCACATATCCAGCGGGGGTTTTCAAGAGACCCAGTACTTC. This gives the protein CASSHISSGGFQETQYF.

The chain is built from TRBV2 and TRBJ2-5; D gene uncertain. Trimming took 9 bases from V and 2 from J, leaving 13 bases between them. This CDR3 region has 13 residues. Per the germline V gene, CDR1 is SNHLY and CDR2 is FYNNEI. The CDR3 reads CARTSSAQETQYF. The DNA of the CDR3 is TGTGCCAGAACCTCTAGTGCACAAGAGACCCAGTACTTC.

V is TRBV28 and J is TRBJ2-1; 11 bases are a match to TRBD2. The ends lost 5 bases at V and 0 bases at J; junction bases unmatched: 0. Germline lookup yields CDR1 MDHEN and CDR2 SYDVKM. This CDR3 has 15 amino acids. The CDR3 sequence is CASSTSGSSYNEQFF. For the CDR3, the DNA is TGTGCCAGCAGTACTAGCGGGAGCTCCTACAATGAGCAGTTCTTC.

J is TRBJ2-7 and V is TRBV19; maybe TRBD2 (5 bases). The ends were cut back, 3 bases at V and 5 bases at J, with 17 bases in the middle. The CDR3 extends over 15 amino acids. Per the germline V gene, CDR1 is LNHDA and CDR2 is SQIVND (reference sequence). The CDR3 DNA sequence: TGTGCCAGTAGTATGGTGTCTGTGGGGAGCCACGAGCAGTACTTC. Protein sequence: CASSMVSVGSHEQYF.

V is TRBV28 and J is TRBJ1-1; no definite D call. The CDR3 totals 12 residues. With 9 bases removed from V and 0 bases from J, the gap between germline ends came to 8 bases. Germline V gives CDR1 MDHEN, CDR2 SYDVKM. The CDR3 nucleotides read TGTGCCAGTTATACGGTGAACACTGAAGCTTTCTTT. It specifies CASYTVNTEAFF.

The chain has TRBV30 and TRBJ1-2, with D perhaps TRBD1 (6 bases). Per germline, CDR1 GTSNPN and CDR2 SVGIG (reference sequence). CDR3 length: 14 amino acids. The ends were cut back, 5 bases at V and 2 bases at J, with 15 bases in the middle. The CDR3 sequence: CAWLNRQANYGYTF. Written as DNA, the CDR3 is TGTGCCTGGCTGAACAGACAGGCCAACTATGGCTACACCTTC.

V and J are TRBV7-8 and TRBJ1-1; the D is unclear. This CDR3 contains 14 residues. CDR1 SGHVS and CDR2 FQNEAQ come from the germline V gene. The V end was cut by 1 base, the J end by 2 bases, with 8 bases between. The CDR3 region has the DNA TGTGCCAGCAGCTTAGGCGGTTCTAACACTGAAGCTTTCTTT. Translating it yields CASSLGGSNTEAFF.

The chain combines TRBV9 with TRBJ1-2, with D possibly being TRBD1 (6 bases). The CDR3 is made up of 16 amino acids. V lost 0 bases, J lost 4 bases, and 16 bases lay in between. Germline V gene sequence: CDR1 SGDLS, CDR2 YYNGEE. As DNA, the CDR3 is TGTGCCAGCAGCGTAGGCGGGGACATACCTGCCTATGGCTACACCTTC. Translation: CASSVGGDIPAYGYTF. Together with reference TRBV9 and TRBJ1-2, the CDR3 gives the full variable domain: DSGVTQTPKHLITATGQRVTLRCSPRSGDLSVYWYQQSLDQGLQFLIQYYNGEERAKGNILERFSAQQFPDLHSELNLSSLELGDSALYFCASSVGGDIPAYGYTFGSGTRLTVV.

In its sample, this clone was seen a few times. This chain joins TRBV5-4 and TRBJ1-3, with TRBD1 as a possible D gene (6 bases). Per the germline V gene, CDR1 is SGHNT and CDR2 is YYREEE (reference sequence). Trimming removed 2 bases at V and 3 bases at J, with 12 bases between. This CDR3 comprises 15 residues. The CDR3 nucleotides are TGTGCCAGCAGCTTCGGGGGGCGCGGTGGAAACACCATATATTTT. This codes for CASSFGGRGGNTIYF.

This clone was recorded only once. The chain has TRBV9 and TRBJ2-3; no definite D call. Trimming took 0 bases from V and 2 from J, leaving 10 bases between them. Per germline, CDR1 SGDLS and CDR2 YYNGEE. The CDR3 has 15 residues. Here the CDR3 DNA reads TGTGCCAGCAGCGTAGTTGGCAGGTCCACAGATACGCAGTATTTT. This gives the protein CASSVVGRSTDTQYF. Full variable domain (rest looked up from reference TRBV9 and TRBJ2-3): DSGVTQTPKHLITATGQRVTLRCSPRSGDLSVYWYQQSLDQGLQFLIQYYNGEERAKGNILERFSAQQFPDLHSELNLSSLELGDSALYFCASSVVGRSTDTQYFGPGTRLTVL.

The V and J genes are TRBV18 and TRBJ1-4, with D unresolved. V lost 1 base and J lost 8, with 11 bases in between. Per germline, CDR1 KGHSH and CDR2 LQKENI. CDR3 length equals 14 residues. This CDR3 is CASSPRQKSEKLFF. The CDR3 DNA follows: TGTGCCAGCTCACCACGGCAAAAGAGCGAAAAACTGTTTTTT.

This chain joins TRBV7-9 and TRBJ2-7; TRBD2 matches 10 bases. Germline-derived CDR1 and CDR2 are SEHNR and FQNEAQ (reference sequence). The trim removed 2 bases at V and 2 bases at J, leaving 0 bases unmatched. The CDR3 is 14 amino acids. The CDR3 here is CASSLLAGAYEQYF. CDR3 coding DNA: TGTGCCAGCAGCTTACTAGCGGGAGCCTACGAGCAGTACTTC.

The chain has TRBV5-8 and TRBJ2-6, with 10 bases fitting TRBD1. V was clipped by 4 bases and J by 0 bases; unmatched bases: 4. The CDR3 is 17 residues long. Germline CDR1 SGHTS, CDR2 YDEGEE. The CDR3 loop reads CASSPWTGGSGANVLTF. The CDR3 nucleotides are TGTGCCAGCAGCCCCTGGACAGGGGGCTCTGGGGCCAACGTCCTGACTTTC.